What follows are 9 T cell receptor beta chains derived from one specimen sequenced in a study of shared clonotypes between healthy human individuals. Only in-frame clones appear in the TCRdb table, and some are missing; sequencing was by immunoSEQ multiplex PCR. The profile shows 330,000 or so clones, around four fifths of them singletons. The sample consisted of memory CD4+ T cells sorted from blood. Regarding subset: CD45RA-negative fraction. These receptors came from a man aged 25 to 40 in good health.

CDR3 in DNA: TGTGCCAGCAGCTCGAGACAGGGGGCTTCCTACGAGCAGTACTTC. Translating it yields CASSSRQGASYEQYF. V is TRBV11-2 and J is TRBJ2-7, with 10 positions matching TRBD1. The V gene end was trimmed by 4 bases and the J gene end by 1 base; junction bases not matched to a gene: 4. Looked up from germline, CDR1 is SGHAT and CDR2 is FQNNGV. This CDR3 region has 15 residues.

V gene TRBV19 combines with J gene TRBJ2-3, with TRBD2 matching over 10 bases. V lost 5 bases to trimming and J lost 4 bases; unmatched junction nucleotides: 3. This CDR3 is 14 amino acids long. Germline loops: CDR1 LNHDA, CDR2 SQIVND (reference sequence). CDR3 sequence (DNA): TGTGCCAGTAGTGTGGGACTAGCGTCAGATACGCAGTATTTT. This encodes CASSVGLASDTQYF. Based on the CDR3 plus reference TRBV19 and TRBJ2-3, the full variable domain is DGGITQSPKYLFRKEGQNVTLSCEQNLNHDAMYWYRQDPGQGLRLIYYSQIVNDFQKGDIAEGYSVSREKKESFPLTVTSAQKNPTAFYLCASSVGLASDTQYFGPGTRLTVL.

The chain joins TRBV7-8 to TRBJ1-3, with D unclear. Per germline, CDR1 SGHVS and CDR2 FQNEAQ. V lost 5 bases and J lost 2, with 13 bases in between. The CDR3 runs 15 residues. CDR3 sequence: CASSPSGGTGNTIYF. CDR3 DNA: TGTGCCAGCAGCCCCTCAGGAGGGACTGGAAACACCATATATTTT.

This clone was seen only a few times. V is TRBV28 and J is TRBJ1-2, with TRBD1 as a possible D gene (6 bases). The germline V gene has CDR1 MDHEN and CDR2 SYDVKM. The CDR3 loop spans 14 amino acids. V shed 7 bases and J shed 2 bases, with 14 bases lying between them. The CDR3 region is CASNLRGLNYGYTF. CDR3 DNA sequence: TGTGCCAGCAACCTCAGGGGACTAAACTATGGCTACACCTTC.

Here the CDR3 DNA reads TGTGCCAGCAGTCCATTCCGGCCAACTAGCACAGATACGCAGTATTTT. Amino acid sequence: CASSPFRPTSTDTQYF. This chain connects TRBV5-4 to TRBJ2-3; the D is unclear. The CDR3 length is 16 residues. Per the germline V gene, CDR1 is SGHNT and CDR2 is YYREEE (reference sequence). V was pared by 5 bases and J by 0 bases, with 16 bases between.

The V and J genes are TRBV7-9 and TRBJ1-5, with 8 bases matching TRBD1. The J segment lost 2 bases and the V segment lost 5 bases, leaving 11 bases of the junction unmatched. This CDR3 is 17 amino acids long. The germline CDR1 and CDR2 sequences are SEHNR and FQNEAQ (reference sequence). DNA of the CDR3: TGTGCCAGCAGCCGTAGTGGGGAGGACAGGGGCAATCAGCCCCAGCATTTT. The encoded protein is CASSRSGEDRGNQPQHF.

The rearrangement uses TRBV11-1 and TRBJ2-5, with TRBD2 matching 7 bases. The V and J ends lost 8 bases and 2 bases, in that order; junction bases with no gene match: 8. Germline values: CDR1 SGHAT, CDR2 FQDESV (reference sequence). The CDR3 sequence is 14 residues long. CDR3 sequence: CASQKGGWQETQYF. DNA of the CDR3: TGTGCCAGCCAAAAGGGAGGGTGGCAAGAGACCCAGTACTTC.

This clone was detected a few times. V and J are TRBV18 and TRBJ1-4, with 8 bases lining up with TRBD1. The CDR3 is 13 amino acids. Germline CDR1 is KGHSH and CDR2 is LQKENI. Unmatched junction bases numbered 7, after V lost 6 bases and J lost 10 bases. CDR3 nucleotides: TGTGCCAGCTCGACAGGGGACATTGGAAAACTGTTTTTT. Its protein is CASSTGDIGKLFF.

The rearrangement joins TRBV6-5 to TRBJ2-5; D possibly uses TRBD1 or TRBD2 (5 bases each). Germline assignment: CDR1 MNHEY and CDR2 SVGAGI. Trimming pared 2 bases from V and 3 bases from J, leaving 7 bases between. There are 13 residues in the CDR3. CDR3 residues: CASSYGGEETQYF. The CDR3, as DNA: TGTGCCAGCAGTTACGGGGGAGAAGAGACCCAGTACTTC.